This T cell receptor (beta chain) comes out of a study of T cells in Graves' hyperthyroidism and ophthalmopathy. Template material for amplifying TCR beta CDR3 regions consisted of RNA transcripts. The primer set for the first-round RT-PCR of the TCR CDR3 was HTBI. TCRdb re-called the multiplex PCR reads through MiXCR, storing one row per CDR3 protein. The sample has 95,000 to 100,000 distinct CDR3 sequences; about 51% are singletons. Study-wide findings and caveats: Researchers found most expanded thyroid clonotypes above 0.001 in blood as well. Onset of ophthalmopathy came a median roughly 6.4 months after the model predicted it.

As for this clonotype: The antigen is unknown. Given a much more abundant clone one base away, this may be a read error.

Hyperthyroidism had been newly diagnosed in patients aged 18 to 65, and its duration was under 2 months. PBMCs were collected from an approximately 9.3 ml volume of fresh peripheral blood. CDR3 size: 14 residues. The V gene's germline CDR1 is SNHLY and CDR2 FYNNEI. This chain joins TRBV2 and TRBJ2-7; D is possibly TRBD2 (6 bases). Input material: blood. The receptor was isolated from a woman in her 40s with Graves' hyperthyroidism. The CDR3 DNA follows: TGTGCCCGCAGTGTGACTAGGATATCCTACGAGCAGTACTTC. It translates to CARSVTRISYEQYF.